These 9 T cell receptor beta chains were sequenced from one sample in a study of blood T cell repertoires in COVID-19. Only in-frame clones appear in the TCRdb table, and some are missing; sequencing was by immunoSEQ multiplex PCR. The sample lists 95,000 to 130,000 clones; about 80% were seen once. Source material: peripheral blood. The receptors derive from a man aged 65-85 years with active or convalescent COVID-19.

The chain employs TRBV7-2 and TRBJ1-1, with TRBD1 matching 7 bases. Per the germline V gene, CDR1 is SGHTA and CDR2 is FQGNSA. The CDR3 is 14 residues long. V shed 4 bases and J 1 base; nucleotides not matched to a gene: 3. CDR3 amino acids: CASSWGQTNTEAFF. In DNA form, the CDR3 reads TGTGCCAGCAGCTGGGGACAGACGAACACTGAAGCTTTCTTT.

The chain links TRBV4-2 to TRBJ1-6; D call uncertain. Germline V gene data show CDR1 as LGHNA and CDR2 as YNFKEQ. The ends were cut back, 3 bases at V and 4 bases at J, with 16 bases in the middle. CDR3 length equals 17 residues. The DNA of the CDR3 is TGTGCCAGCAGCCAGCGCCCTCCGGGAAAATATAATTCACCCCTCCACTTT. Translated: CASSQRPPGKYNSPLHF.

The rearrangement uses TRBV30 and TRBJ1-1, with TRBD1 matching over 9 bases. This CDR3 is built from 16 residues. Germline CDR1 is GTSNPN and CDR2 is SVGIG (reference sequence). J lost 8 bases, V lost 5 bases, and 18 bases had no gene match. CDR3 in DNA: TGTGCCTGGTCGACCACGTCGCTTGTGGGGACAGGGGAAGCTTTCTTT. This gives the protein CAWSTTSLVGTGEAFF. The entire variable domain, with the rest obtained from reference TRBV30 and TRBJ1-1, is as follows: SQTIHQWPATLVQPVGSPLSLECTVEGTSNPNLYWYRQAAGRGLQLLFYSVGIGQISSEVPQNLSASRPQDRQFILSSKKLLLSDSGFYLCAWSTTSLVGTGEAFFGQGTRLTVV.

As DNA, the CDR3 is TGTGCCAGTAGTGACAGGGGTACCTACGAGCAGTACTTC. Protein: CASSDRGTYEQYF. The chain joins TRBV19 to TRBJ2-7; 8 nucleotides line up with TRBD1. The V gene's germline CDR1 is LNHDA and CDR2 SQIVND (reference sequence). V was pared by 5 bases and J by 2 bases, with 2 bases of the junction left unmatched. The CDR3 sequence is 13 residues long. Based on the CDR3 plus reference TRBV19 and TRBJ2-7, the full variable domain is DGGITQSPKYLFRKEGQNVTLSCEQNLNHDAMYWYRQDPGQGLRLIYYSQIVNDFQKGDIAEGYSVSREKKESFPLTVTSAQKNPTAFYLCASSDRGTYEQYFGPGTRLTVT.

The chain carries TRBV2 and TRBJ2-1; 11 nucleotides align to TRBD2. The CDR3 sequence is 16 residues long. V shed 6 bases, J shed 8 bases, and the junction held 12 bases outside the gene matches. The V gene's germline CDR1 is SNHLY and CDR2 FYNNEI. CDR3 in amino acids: CASSDTSGSWRDEQFF. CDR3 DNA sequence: TGTGCCAGCAGCGACACTAGCGGGAGTTGGAGGGATGAGCAGTTCTTC.

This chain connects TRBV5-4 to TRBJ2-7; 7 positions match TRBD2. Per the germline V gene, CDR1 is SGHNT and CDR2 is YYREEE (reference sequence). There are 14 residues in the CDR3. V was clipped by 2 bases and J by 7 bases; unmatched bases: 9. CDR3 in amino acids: CASSFWGRAGEQYF. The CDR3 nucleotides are TGTGCCAGCAGCTTTTGGGGGAGGGCCGGGGAGCAGTACTTC.

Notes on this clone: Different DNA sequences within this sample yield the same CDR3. The CDR3 DNA follows: TGTGCCAGCAGCCAAGATCGAGATCAGCCCCAGCATTTT. This sequence encodes CASSQDRDQPQHF. The chain couples TRBV3-1 (or the pseudogene TRBV3-2) to TRBJ1-5; D remains unclear. Germline assignment: CDR1 LGHDT and CDR2 YNNKEL (reference sequence). Trimming removed 0 bases from V and 5 bases from J, with 5 bases in between. CDR3 size: 13 residues.

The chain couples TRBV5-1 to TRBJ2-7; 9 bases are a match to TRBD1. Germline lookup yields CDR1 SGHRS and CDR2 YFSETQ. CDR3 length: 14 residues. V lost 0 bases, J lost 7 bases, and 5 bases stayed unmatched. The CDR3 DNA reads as TGCGCCAGCAGCTTGGCCGGGACAGGGAATGAGCAGTACTTC. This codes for CASSLAGTGNEQYF.

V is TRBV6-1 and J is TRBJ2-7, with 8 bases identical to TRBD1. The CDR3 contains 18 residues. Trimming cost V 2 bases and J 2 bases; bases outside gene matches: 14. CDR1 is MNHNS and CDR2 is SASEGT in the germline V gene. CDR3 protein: CASSEIGRGGRGPYEQYF. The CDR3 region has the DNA TGTGCCAGCAGTGAAATAGGGCGTGGTGGCAGGGGGCCCTACGAGCAGTACTTC.